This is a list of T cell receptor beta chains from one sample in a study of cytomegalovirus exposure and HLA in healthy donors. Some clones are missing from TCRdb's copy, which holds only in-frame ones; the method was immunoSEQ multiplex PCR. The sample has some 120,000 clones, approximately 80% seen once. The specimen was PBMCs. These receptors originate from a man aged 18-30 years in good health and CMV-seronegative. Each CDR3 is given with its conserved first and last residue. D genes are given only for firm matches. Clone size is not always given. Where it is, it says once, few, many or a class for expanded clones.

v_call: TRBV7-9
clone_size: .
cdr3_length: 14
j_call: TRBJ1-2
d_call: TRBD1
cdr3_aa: CASRYLTGTSGYTF
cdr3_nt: TGTGCCAGCAGATACCTGACAGGGACAAGTGGCTACACCTTC

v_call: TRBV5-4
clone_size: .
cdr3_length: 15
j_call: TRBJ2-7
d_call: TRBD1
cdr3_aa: CASSRGTGQSYEQYF
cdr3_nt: TGTGCCAGCAGCCGTGGGACAGGTCAATCCTACGAGCAGTACTTC

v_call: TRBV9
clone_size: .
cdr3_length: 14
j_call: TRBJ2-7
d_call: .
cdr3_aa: CASSRQSTSDEQYF
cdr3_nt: TGTGCCAGCAGCCGACAGAGTACTTCGGACGAGCAGTACTTC

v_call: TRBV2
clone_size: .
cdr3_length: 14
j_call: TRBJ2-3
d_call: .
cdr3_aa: CAIQNGVPSDTQYF
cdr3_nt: TGTGCCATCCAAAACGGAGTCCCGTCCGATACGCAGTATTTT

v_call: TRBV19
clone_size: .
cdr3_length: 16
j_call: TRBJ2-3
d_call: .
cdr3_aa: CASTSTPQASTDTQYF
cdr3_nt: TGTGCCAGTACCTCCACCCCGCAGGCTAGCACAGATACGCAGTATTTT

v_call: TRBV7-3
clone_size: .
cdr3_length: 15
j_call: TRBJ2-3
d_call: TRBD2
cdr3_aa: CASSFLAGVADTQYF
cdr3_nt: TGTGCCAGCAGCTTCCTAGCGGGAGTTGCAGATACGCAGTATTTT

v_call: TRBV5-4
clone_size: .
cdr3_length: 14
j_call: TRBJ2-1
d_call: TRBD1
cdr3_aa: CASRHRDRTNEQFF
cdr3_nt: TGTGCCAGCAGACACCGGGACAGGACGAATGAGCAGTTCTTC

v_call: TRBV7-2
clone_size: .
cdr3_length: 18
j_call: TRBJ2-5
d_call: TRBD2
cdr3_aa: CASSLALRGGRGGETQYF
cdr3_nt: TGTGCCAGCAGCTTAGCCCTTCGTGGGGGGAGGGGCGGAGAGACCCAGTACTTC

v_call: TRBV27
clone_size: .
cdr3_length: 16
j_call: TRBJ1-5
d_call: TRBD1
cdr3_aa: CASSQIGRGTNQPQHF
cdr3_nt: TGTGCCAGCAGCCAAATTGGCAGGGGGACCAATCAGCCCCAGCATTTT

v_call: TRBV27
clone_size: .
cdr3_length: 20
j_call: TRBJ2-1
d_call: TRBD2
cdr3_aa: CASSSPGLAGGLSSCNEQFF
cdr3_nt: TGTGCCAGCAGTTCGCCGGGACTAGCGGGAGGCCTGAGCTCCTGCAATGAGCAGTTCTTC

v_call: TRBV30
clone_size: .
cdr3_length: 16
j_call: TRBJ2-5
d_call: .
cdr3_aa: CAWTFRRERYQETQYF
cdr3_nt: TGTGCCTGGACCTTCCGGAGGGAGCGGTACCAAGAGACCCAGTACTTC

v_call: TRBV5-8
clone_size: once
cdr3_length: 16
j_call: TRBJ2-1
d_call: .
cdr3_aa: CASSANYRTANNEQFF
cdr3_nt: TGTGCCAGCAGCGCCAATTATAGGACAGCTAACAATGAGCAGTTCTTC

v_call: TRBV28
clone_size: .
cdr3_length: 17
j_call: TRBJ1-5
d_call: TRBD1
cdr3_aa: CASSLIRTGGSNQPQHF
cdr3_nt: TGTGCCAGCAGTTTAATCCGTACAGGGGGAAGCAATCAGCCCCAGCATTTT

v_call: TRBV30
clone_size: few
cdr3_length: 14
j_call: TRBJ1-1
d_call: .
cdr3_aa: CAWSVAPKNTEAFF
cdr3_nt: TGTGCCTGGAGTGTGGCCCCCAAGAACACTGAAGCTTTCTTT

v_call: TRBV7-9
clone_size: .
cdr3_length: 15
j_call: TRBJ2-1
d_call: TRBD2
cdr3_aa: CASSSSGRAVGEQFF
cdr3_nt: TGTGCCAGCAGCTCTAGCGGGAGGGCCGTAGGTGAGCAGTTCTTC

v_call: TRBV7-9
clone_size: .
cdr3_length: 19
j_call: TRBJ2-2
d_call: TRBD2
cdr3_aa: CASSSRLAGGPMNTGELFF
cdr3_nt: TGTGCCAGCAGCTCGCGACTAGCGGGAGGGCCTATGAACACCGGGGAGCTGTTTTTT

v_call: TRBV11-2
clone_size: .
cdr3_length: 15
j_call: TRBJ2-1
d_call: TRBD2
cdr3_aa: CASSRLAGGNDEQFF
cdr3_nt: TGTGCCAGCAGCCGACTAGCGGGAGGTAACGATGAGCAGTTCTTC

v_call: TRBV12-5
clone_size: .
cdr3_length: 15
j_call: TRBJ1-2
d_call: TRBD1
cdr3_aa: CASGLGPTGDYGYTF
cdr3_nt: TGTGCTAGTGGTTTGGGACCTACAGGGGACTATGGCTACACCTTC

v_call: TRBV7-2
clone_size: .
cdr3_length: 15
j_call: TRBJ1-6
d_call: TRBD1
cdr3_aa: CASSPQGTVNSPLHF
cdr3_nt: TGTGCCAGCAGCCCCCAAGGGACAGTGAATTCACCCCTCCACTTT

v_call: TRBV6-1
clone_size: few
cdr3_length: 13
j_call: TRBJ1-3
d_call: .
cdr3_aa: CASSENRGNTIYF
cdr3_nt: TGTGCCAGCAGTGAAAACAGAGGAAACACCATATATTTT